Presented here are 31 T cell receptor beta chains from one specimen sequenced in a study of T-cell memory formation after mild COVID-19. TCRdb reprocessed the 5' RACE reads with MiXCR, giving one entry per CDR3 protein. The data show roughly 300,000 distinct CDR3 sequences, about 17% seen once. Sequenced sample: PBMCs or a T cell subset sorted from them (not recorded which). Receptor source: a man between 18 and 29 years old who had mild COVID-19 (a few samples of this study predate the infection). Cell type and time point are not known.

The sample holds many counts of this clonotype. V gene TRBV7-2 combines with J gene TRBJ2-7; D remains ambiguous. The CDR3 is 14 residues long. Germline lookup yields CDR1 SGHTA and CDR2 FQGNSA. V was cut by 1 base and J by 7 bases, with 14 bases left in between. The CDR3 protein is CASSLGAGPWEQYV. The CDR3 region has the DNA TGTGCCAGCAGCTTAGGGGCAGGTCCTTGGGAGCAGTACGTC.

Comment on this clonotype: This is likely a read error, given that the CDR3 carries no conserved phenylalanine or tryptophan at its end. The chain combines TRBV18 with TRBJ2-5, with D possibly TRBD2 on 6 matching bases. In germline, CDR1 is KGHSH, CDR2 LQKENI. The V end lost 3 bases, the J end lost 5 bases, and 13 bases lay between the germline ends. The CDR3 is 14 residues long. CDR3 in DNA: TGTGCCAGCTCACCGAACCCGGGGGAGGAGACCCAGTACTTA. Translated, it gives CASSPNPGEETQYL.

J is TRBJ1-1 and V is TRBV28, with D tentatively TRBD1 (5 bases). The CDR3 extends over 16 amino acids. V dropped 3 bases and J dropped 4 bases, with 18 bases sitting between them. Germline assignment: CDR1 MDHEN and CDR2 SYDVKM. The CDR3 reads CASSFRPSRVATEAFF. The CDR3 nucleotides are TGTGCCAGCAGTTTCCGGCCTAGCAGGGTGGCCACTGAAGCTTTCTTT.

The V call is TRBV20-1, the J call TRBJ2-7, with D possibly TRBD1 on 5 matching bases. The CDR3 is made up of 14 amino acids. Germline V gene data show CDR1 as DFQATT and CDR2 as SNEGSKA (reference sequence). V was shortened by 3 bases and J by 1 base, with 13 bases between the two germline ends. The CDR3 coding sequence is TGCAGTGCTAGTTCCGGACGGACATCCTACGAGCAGTACTTC. This encodes CSASSGRTSYEQYF.

This clonotype occurred a few times. The V call is TRBV4-2, the J call TRBJ2-7, with TRBD1 as a possible D gene (6 bases). V lost 1 base, J lost 2 bases, and 12 bases lay in between. Germline CDR1 LGHNA, CDR2 YNFKEQ. This CDR3 region has 15 residues. The CDR3: CASSQVGPGAYEQYF. CDR3 nucleotides: TGTGCCAGCAGCCAAGTAGGGCCAGGGGCCTACGAGCAGTACTTC.

The chain carries TRBV5-1 and TRBJ2-5; D unclear. Germline CDR1 and CDR2: SGHRS and YFSETQ. The CDR3 covers 15 residues. Trimming pared 3 bases from V and 1 base from J, leaving 13 bases between. CDR3 residues: CASSSPRSVQETQYF. The CDR3 nucleotides are TGCGCCAGCAGCTCCCCTAGATCGGTCCAAGAGACCCAGTACTTC.

This clonotype has just a few counts. This chain uses TRBV7-8 with TRBJ2-7, with D hard to call. Germline loops: CDR1 SGHVS, CDR2 FQNEAQ. The CDR3 length is 15 residues. The V end lost 2 bases, the J end lost 2 bases, and 13 bases lay between the germline ends. CDR3 sequence: CASSLFPDPAYEQYF. Written as DNA, the CDR3 is TGTGCCAGCAGCTTATTCCCGGACCCCGCCTACGAGCAGTACTTC.

This clonotype has a count of ten or more. The chain is built from TRBV6-5 and TRBJ2-7; weak D call: TRBD1 (5 bases). This CDR3 comprises 11 residues. Germline V lookup: CDR1 MNHEY, CDR2 SVGAGI. Trimming took off 5 bases at V and 7 bases at J, with 9 bases between the two ends. CDR3 in DNA: TGTGCCAGCAGTAGAGGACAAGAGCAGTACTTC. Protein: CASSRGQEQYF.

V and J are TRBV5-1 and TRBJ2-2, with D uncertain. V gave up 1 base and J gave up 8 bases, with 12 bases separating them. CDR3 length equals 14 residues. Looked up from germline, CDR1 is SGHRS and CDR2 is YFSETQ. The CDR3 region has the DNA TGCGCCAGCAGCTTGATCAGGTCTTCTGGGGAGCTGTTTTTT. Protein: CASSLIRSSGELFF. Full variable domain (missing parts from reference TRBV5-1 and TRBJ2-2): KAGVTQTPRYLIKTRGQQVTLSCSPISGHRSVSWYQQTPGQGLQFLFEYFSETQRNKGNFPGRFSGRQFSNSRSEMNVSTLELGDSALYLCASSLIRSSGELFFGEGSRLTVL.

The rearrangement uses TRBV15 and TRBJ2-1; unclear D gene. The CDR3 sequence is 17 residues long. V lost 0 bases to trimming and J lost 7 bases, with 19 bases between them. Germline lookup yields CDR1 LNHNV and CDR2 YYDKDF (reference sequence). CDR3 loop: CATSREFLGSGRNEQFF. The CDR3 DNA reads TGTGCCACCAGCAGAGAGTTTCTGGGGTCCGGTCGAAATGAGCAGTTCTTC.

V is TRBV5-1 and J is TRBJ2-2; 7 bases agree with TRBD2. The CDR3 runs 15 residues. Looked up from germline, CDR1 is SGHRS and CDR2 is YFSETQ. Trimming at V came to 0 bases and at J to 3 bases, leaving 2 bases not matched to a gene. The CDR3 DNA follows: TGCGCCAGCAGCTTGGGCGGGGGAGACACCGGGGAGCTGTTTTTT. It yields the protein CASSLGGGDTGELFF.

This clonotype showed up just a few times. This chain joins TRBV7-9 and TRBJ2-3; 7 bases agree with TRBD2. Per germline, CDR1 SEHNR and CDR2 FQNEAQ (reference sequence). V dropped 2 bases and J dropped 1; count of bases not matched to a gene: 3. This CDR3 contains 15 residues. In nucleotides, the CDR3 is TGTGCCAGCAGCTTAATCGGACTAGGCACAGATACGCAGTATTTT. It yields the protein CASSLIGLGTDTQYF.

This rearrangement joins TRBV29-1 to TRBJ1-2; possible D gene TRBD1, 5 bases. The germline V gene has CDR1 SQVTM and CDR2 ANQGSEA. This CDR3 contains 13 residues. The V end was cut by 5 bases, the J end by 4 bases, with 14 bases between. CDR3 bases: TGCAGCGTTCCCGCGGGGGACGGCTATGGCTACACCTTC. As protein: CSVPAGDGYGYTF. The entire variable domain, with the rest obtained from reference TRBV29-1 and TRBJ1-2, is as follows: SAVISQKPSRDICQRGTSLTIQCQVDSQVTMMFWYRQQPGQSLTLIATANQGSEATYESGFVIDKFPISRPNLTFSTLTVSNMSPEDSSIYLCSVPAGDGYGYTFGSGTRLTVV.

CDR3 DNA: TGTGCCAGCAGCTTAGGAACAATTAATTCACCCCTCCACTTT. Its translation: CASSLGTINSPLHF. This chain links TRBV7-2 with TRBJ1-6, with D unclear. Per germline, CDR1 SGHTA and CDR2 FQGNSA. The CDR3 spans 14 residues. Trimming stripped 1 base from V and 6 bases from J, with 7 bases between.

The CDR3 reads CASSLGGHITGELFF. Here the CDR3 DNA reads TGTGCCAGCAGCTTAGGGGGACACATCACCGGGGAGCTGTTTTTT. The chain links TRBV7-2 to TRBJ2-2, with D tentatively TRBD1 (6 bases). Per the germline V gene, CDR1 is SGHTA and CDR2 is FQGNSA. CDR3 size: 15 residues. V was cut by 1 base and J by 4 bases, with 10 bases left in between. The variable domain in full, completed from reference TRBV7-2 and TRBJ2-2, reads GAGVSQSPSNKVTEKGKDVELRCDPISGHTALYWYRQSLGQGLEFLIYFQGNSAPDKSGLPSDRFSAERTGGSVSTLTIQRTQQEDSAVYLCASSLGGHITGELFFGEGSRLTVL.

V is TRBV7-9 and J is TRBJ2-3, with TRBD2 identical over 7 bases. Germline CDR1 and CDR2: SEHNR and FQNEAQ (reference sequence). J was trimmed by 0 bases and V by 10 bases; bases with no gene match: 7. This CDR3 contains 14 residues. The CDR3 loop is CAIALAVSTDTQYF. The CDR3 DNA sequence: TGTGCCATTGCTCTAGCGGTGAGCACAGATACGCAGTATTTT.

This clonotype turned up a few times. The chain couples TRBV27 to TRBJ2-1, with 10 bases aligning to TRBD2. Germline V gene sequence: CDR1 MNHEY, CDR2 SMNVEV (reference sequence). Germline trimming cut 8 bases from V and 8 bases from J; bases unmatched to any gene: 12. The CDR3 totals 15 residues. For the CDR3, the DNA is TGTGCCAGCCTCGGGTCAGCGGGGGGGCCCCATGAGCAGTTCTTC. It specifies CASLGSAGGPHEQFF.

This clonotype was observed a few times. The rearrangement links TRBV29-1 to TRBJ2-3; tentative D call: TRBD1 (6 bases). CDR1 SQVTM and CDR2 ANQGSEA come from the germline V gene. The CDR3 totals 14 residues. V lost 0 bases, J lost 6 bases, and 13 bases lay in between. CDR3 nucleotide sequence: TGCAGCGTTGAAGATCAGGGGTCATGGGATACGCAGTATTTT. Its protein is CSVEDQGSWDTQYF.

Many counts were recorded for this clonotype. This chain uses TRBV5-6 with TRBJ2-7; possible D gene TRBD2, 6 bases. In germline, CDR1 is SGHDT, CDR2 YYEEEE. The CDR3 is made up of 13 amino acids. Trimming shortened V by 2 bases and J by 3 bases, and 9 bases separated the two germline ends. CDR3 nucleotides: TGTGCCAGCAGCTTTTATAGCGGCTACGAGCAGTACGTC. Translation: CASSFYSGYEQYV.

This clonotype was found a few times. The rearrangement joins TRBV6-5 to TRBJ2-2; no clear D. V lost 0 bases to trimming and J lost 0 bases, with 11 bases between them. Germline assignment: CDR1 MNHEY and CDR2 SVGAGI. CDR3 length: 17 amino acids. CDR3 amino acids: CASSYSGGTPNTGELFF. For the CDR3, the DNA is TGTGCCAGCAGTTACTCGGGTGGAACACCGAACACCGGGGAGCTGTTTTTT.

The V call is TRBV10-2, the J call TRBJ1-1; D is perhaps TRBD1 (6 bases). Per germline, CDR1 WSHSY and CDR2 SAAADI. This CDR3 has 12 amino acids. V lost 8 bases and J lost 1, with 8 bases in between. This CDR3 is CASQTGNTEAFF. The CDR3 DNA reads as TGCGCCAGCCAGACAGGGAACACTGAAGCTTTCTTT.

There are a few counts of this clonotype. J is TRBJ2-2 and V is TRBV11-2; D may be TRBD2 (6 bases). The CDR3 is 16 amino acids. V dropped 3 bases and J dropped 4 bases, with 15 bases sitting between them. Germline V gene data show CDR1 as SGHAT and CDR2 as FQNNGV. Here the CDR3 reads CASSFIGTFGTGELFF. CDR3 bases: TGTGCCAGCAGCTTTATCGGGACTTTTGGCACCGGGGAGCTGTTTTTT.

The table lists this clonotype with a few counts. The V call is TRBV5-1, the J call TRBJ1-1; TRBD1 aligns across 8 bases. The germline gives CDR1 SGHRS, CDR2 YFSETQ. With 5 bases clipped from V and 6 bases from J, the junction kept 9 bases outside the gene matches. The CDR3 has 14 amino acids. CDR3 nucleotides: TGCGCCAGCAGACTCGATACAGGGGGGTCTGAAGCTTTCTTT. This encodes CASRLDTGGSEAFF.

This clonotype was seen ten or more times. J is TRBJ2-2 and V is TRBV6-5, with TRBD2 as a possible D gene (5 bases). CDR1 and CDR2 from the germline V gene are MNHEY and SVGAGI. The CDR3 consists of 13 residues. Between the trimmed V and J ends, which lost 7 bases and 6 bases, there was a span of 12 bases. This chain's CDR3 is CASKEGSAGELFF. CDR3 bases: TGTGCCAGCAAAGAGGGCTCGGCCGGGGAGCTGTTTTTT.

The chain couples TRBV4-2 to TRBJ2-5; the match to TRBD2 covers 7 bases. CDR1 and CDR2 from the germline V gene are LGHNA and YNFKEQ. CDR3 length: 14 amino acids. V shed 5 bases and J 1 base; nucleotides not matched to a gene: 4. CDR3 loop: CASSTPSGQETQYF. Written as DNA, the CDR3 is TGTGCCAGCAGCACCCCTAGCGGCCAAGAGACCCAGTACTTC.

This clonotype was counted a few times. This chain connects TRBV7-6 to TRBJ1-1; D gene ambiguous. V was cut by 1 base and J by 1 base, with 10 bases left in between. The CDR3 is 15 amino acids. The V gene's germline CDR1 is SGHVS and CDR2 FNYEAQ. CDR3 sequence (DNA): TGTGCCAGCAGCTTAGGTGCGAAAGGGAACACTGAAGCTTTCTTT. Its protein product is CASSLGAKGNTEAFF.

The rearrangement uses TRBV10-3 and TRBJ1-3; D gene uncertain. Germline V gene data show CDR1 as ENHRY and CDR2 as SYGVKD. There are 15 residues in the CDR3. Trimming cost V 4 bases and J 4 bases, with 14 bases left between them. CDR3 sequence: CAISGRGWEGNTIYF. In DNA form, the CDR3 reads TGTGCCATCAGTGGGCGGGGATGGGAAGGAAACACCATATATTTT.

This chain uses TRBV6-2 or TRBV6-3 with TRBJ2-1; 10 nucleotides match TRBD2. The CDR3 contains 14 residues. In germline, CDR1 is MNHEY, CDR2 SVGEGT. With 7 bases clipped from V and 6 bases from J, the junction kept 6 bases outside the gene matches. The CDR3 DNA follows: TGTGCCAGCAAGATTAGCGGGGGGTTCAATGAGCAGTTCTTC. It codes for CASKISGGFNEQFF.

V is TRBV27 and J is TRBJ2-5, with TRBD2 matching 9 bases. The CDR3 loop spans 17 amino acids. The germline V gene encodes CDR1 MNHEY and CDR2 SMNVEV (reference sequence). V was clipped by 0 bases and J by 2 bases; unmatched bases: 7. CDR3 coding DNA: TGTGCCAGCAGTTTATCGCCACCGGGACTAGCTCAAGAGACCCAGTACTTC. It translates to CASSLSPPGLAQETQYF.

The chain is built from TRBV6-5 and TRBJ1-3; weak D call: TRBD1 (5 bases). Looked up from germline, CDR1 is MNHEY and CDR2 is SVGAGI. V lost 2 bases and J lost 4, with 9 bases in between. This CDR3 comprises 14 residues. CDR3 DNA sequence: TGTGCCAGCAGTTACCAGGGATCGGGAAACACCATATATTTT. The encoded protein is CASSYQGSGNTIYF.

This sequence joins TRBV7-9 and TRBJ2-5; no firm D call. Germline assignment: CDR1 SEHNR and CDR2 FQNEAQ (reference sequence). V dropped 7 bases and J dropped 1 base, with 13 bases sitting between them. The CDR3 totals 14 residues. The chain's CDR3 is CASTPPSLQETQYF. CDR3 coding DNA: TGTGCCAGCACCCCCCCGAGCCTCCAAGAGACCCAGTACTTC.